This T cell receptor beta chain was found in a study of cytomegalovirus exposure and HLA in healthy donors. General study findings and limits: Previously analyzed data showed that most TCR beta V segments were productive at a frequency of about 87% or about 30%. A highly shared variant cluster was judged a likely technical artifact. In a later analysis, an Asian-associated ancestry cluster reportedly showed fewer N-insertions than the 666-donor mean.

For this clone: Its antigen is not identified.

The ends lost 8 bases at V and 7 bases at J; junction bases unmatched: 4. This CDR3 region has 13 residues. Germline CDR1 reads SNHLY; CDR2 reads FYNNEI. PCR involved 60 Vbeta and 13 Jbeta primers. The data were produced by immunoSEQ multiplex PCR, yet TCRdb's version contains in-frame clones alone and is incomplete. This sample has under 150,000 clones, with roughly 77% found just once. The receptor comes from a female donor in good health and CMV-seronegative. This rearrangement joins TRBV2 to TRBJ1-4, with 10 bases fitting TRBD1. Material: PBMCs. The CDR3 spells CASQTGGFEKLFF. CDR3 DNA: TGTGCCAGCCAGACAGGGGGCTTTGAAAAACTGTTTTTT.